Below, one T cell receptor (beta chain) is given with its context. Its antigen is as yet unknown. It was with 60 Vbeta and 13 Jbeta primers that the PCR ran. Sequencing was performed with immunoSEQ multiplex PCR; in TCRdb, only in-frame clones are kept and a portion is missing. Of some 120,000 clones detected, 80% appear once; the ten largest clones hold over 2.5%. Trimming removed 7 bases from V and 1 base from J, with 10 bases in between. The CDR3 has 13 residues. CDR1 LNHDA and CDR2 SQIVND come from the germline V gene (reference sequence). The sample comes from a study of cytomegalovirus exposure and HLA in healthy donors. The wider study: One earlier analysis, a look at about 179 million T cells, found some 120 million unique TCR beta sequences.

Overall study findings and caveats: Within the data, a cluster of highly shared sequence variants was likely a sequencing artifact. An analysis that was carried out later associated approximately 15,000 TCR beta sequences with HLA alleles at 0.05 false discovery rate. Most TCRs appeared rarely, but some public TCRs recurred in many donors.

Material: PBMCs. V and J are TRBV19 and TRBJ1-1; D may be TRBD1 (5 bases). The source of this sequence is a male donor in good health and CMV-seronegative. The CDR3 sequence is CASTLTGNTEAFF. The DNA of the CDR3 is TGTGCCAGTACCTTAACAGGGAACACTGAAGCTTTCTTT.